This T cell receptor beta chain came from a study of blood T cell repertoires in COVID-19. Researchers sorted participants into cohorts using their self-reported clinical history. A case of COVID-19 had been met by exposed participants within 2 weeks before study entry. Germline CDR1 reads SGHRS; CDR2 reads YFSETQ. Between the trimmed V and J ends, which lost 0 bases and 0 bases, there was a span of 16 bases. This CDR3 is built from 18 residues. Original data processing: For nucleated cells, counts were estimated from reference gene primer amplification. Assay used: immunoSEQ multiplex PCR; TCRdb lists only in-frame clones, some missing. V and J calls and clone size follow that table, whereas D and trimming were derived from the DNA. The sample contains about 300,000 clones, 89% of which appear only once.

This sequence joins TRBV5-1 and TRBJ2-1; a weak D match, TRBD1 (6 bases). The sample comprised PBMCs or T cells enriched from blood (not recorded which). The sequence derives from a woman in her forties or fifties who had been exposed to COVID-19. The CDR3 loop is CASSLGPVGATSYNEQFF. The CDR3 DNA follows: TGCGCCAGCAGCTTGGGTCCCGTGGGGGCCACCTCCTACAATGAGCAGTTCTTC.